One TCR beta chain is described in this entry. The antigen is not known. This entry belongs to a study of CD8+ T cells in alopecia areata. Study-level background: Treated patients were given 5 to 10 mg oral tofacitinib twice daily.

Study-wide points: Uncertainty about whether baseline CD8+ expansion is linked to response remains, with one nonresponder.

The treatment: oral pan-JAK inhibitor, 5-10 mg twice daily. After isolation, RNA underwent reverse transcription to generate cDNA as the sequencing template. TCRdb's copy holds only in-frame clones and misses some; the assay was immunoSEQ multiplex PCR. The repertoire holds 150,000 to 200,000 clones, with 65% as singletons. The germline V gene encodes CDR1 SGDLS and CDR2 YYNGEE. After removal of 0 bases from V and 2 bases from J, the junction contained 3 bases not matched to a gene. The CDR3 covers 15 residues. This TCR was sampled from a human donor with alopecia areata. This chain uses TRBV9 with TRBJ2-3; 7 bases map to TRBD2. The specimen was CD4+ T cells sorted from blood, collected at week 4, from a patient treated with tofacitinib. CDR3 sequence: CASSVGLADTDTQYF. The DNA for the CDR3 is TGTGCCAGCAGCGTAGGCCTAGCGGACACAGATACGCAGTATTTT.